This T cell receptor beta chain originates from a study of CD8 T cells in ankylosing spondylitis. Study observations and caveats: In peripheral blood, disease-linked CD8+ clones occurred at relatively low frequencies. Reportedly, matched ankylosing spondylitis synovial fluid was significantly enriched for disease-linked clones. Some motif variants had been reported before (in reactive arthritis synovial fluid and blood). For ankylosing spondylitis blood, a TCR beta motif of seven to nine highly homologous variants appeared characteristic.

The authors made TCR beta libraries by quantitative 5'-RACE with molecular barcodes. TCRdb re-called the 5' RACE reads with MiXCR, one entry per CDR3 protein. Seen here are 330,000 or so distinct CDR3 sequences, approximately 8% observed once, and the top ten hold about 14%. The table lists this clonotype with many counts. What it binds is unknown. Sequenced material: blood, either unsorted or a sorted T cell fraction (not recorded which). The TCR originated in a male donor with ankylosing spondylitis.

The CDR3 DNA follows: TGTGCCAGCAGCTTTCGAGACAGTAGCACAGATACGCAGTATTTT. As protein: CASSFRDSSTDTQYF. The rearrangement uses TRBV5-5 and TRBJ2-3, with a possible D match to TRBD1 (5 bases). V shed 2 bases and J shed 0 bases, with 10 bases lying between them. CDR1 and CDR2 (germline): SGHKS, YYEKEE (reference sequence). CDR3 length: 15 residues.